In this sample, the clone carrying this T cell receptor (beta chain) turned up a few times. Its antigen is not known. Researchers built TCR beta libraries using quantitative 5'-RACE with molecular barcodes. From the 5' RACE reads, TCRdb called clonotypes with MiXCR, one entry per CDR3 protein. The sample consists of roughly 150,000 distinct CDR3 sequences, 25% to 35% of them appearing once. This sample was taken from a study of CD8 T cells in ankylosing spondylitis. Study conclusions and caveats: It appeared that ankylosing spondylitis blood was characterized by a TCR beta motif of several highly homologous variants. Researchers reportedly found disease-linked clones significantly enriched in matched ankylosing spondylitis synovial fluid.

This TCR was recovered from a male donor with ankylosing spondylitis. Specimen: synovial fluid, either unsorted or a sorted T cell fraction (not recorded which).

Written as DNA, the CDR3 is TGCAGCGCCGTGGGGACAGGGGTCATGAACACTGAAGCTTTCTTT. Translated: CSAVGTGVMNTEAFF. The gene calls are TRBV29-1 and TRBJ1-1; 10 bases align to TRBD1. Germline assignment: CDR1 SQVTM and CDR2 ANQGSEA. J lost 0 bases, V lost 7 bases, and 8 bases had no gene match. This CDR3 region has 15 residues.